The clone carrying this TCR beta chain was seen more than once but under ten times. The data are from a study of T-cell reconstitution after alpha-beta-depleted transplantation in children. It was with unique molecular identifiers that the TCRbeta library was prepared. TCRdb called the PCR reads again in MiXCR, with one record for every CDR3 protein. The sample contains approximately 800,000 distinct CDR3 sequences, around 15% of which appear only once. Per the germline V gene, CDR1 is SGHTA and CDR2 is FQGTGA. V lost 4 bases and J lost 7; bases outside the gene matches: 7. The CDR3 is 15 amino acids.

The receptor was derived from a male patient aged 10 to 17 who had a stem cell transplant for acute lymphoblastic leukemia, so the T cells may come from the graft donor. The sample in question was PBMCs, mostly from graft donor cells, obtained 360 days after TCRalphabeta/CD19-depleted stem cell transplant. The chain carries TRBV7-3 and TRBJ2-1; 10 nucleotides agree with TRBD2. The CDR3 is CASSSSSGSRNEQFF. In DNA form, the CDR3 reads TGTGCCAGCAGCTCTTCTAGCGGGAGTAGGAATGAGCAGTTCTTC.